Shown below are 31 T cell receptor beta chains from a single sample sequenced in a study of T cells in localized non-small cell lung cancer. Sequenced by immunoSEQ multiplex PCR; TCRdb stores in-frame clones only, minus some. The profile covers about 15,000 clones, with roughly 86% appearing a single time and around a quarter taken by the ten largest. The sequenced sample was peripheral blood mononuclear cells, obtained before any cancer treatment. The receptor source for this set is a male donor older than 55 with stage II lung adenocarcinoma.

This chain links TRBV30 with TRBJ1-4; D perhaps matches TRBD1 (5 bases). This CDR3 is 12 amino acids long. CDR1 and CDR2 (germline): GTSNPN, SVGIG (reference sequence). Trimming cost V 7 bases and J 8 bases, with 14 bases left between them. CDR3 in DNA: TGTGCCTCCCAGGGCCGGGACGAAAAACTGTTTTTT. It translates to CASQGRDEKLFF.

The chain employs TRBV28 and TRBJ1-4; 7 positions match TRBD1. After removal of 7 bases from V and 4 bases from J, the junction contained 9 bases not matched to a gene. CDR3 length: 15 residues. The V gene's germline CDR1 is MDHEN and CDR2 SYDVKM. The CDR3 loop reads CASTLLTGVNEKLFF. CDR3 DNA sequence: TGTGCCAGCACCCTCCTAACAGGGGTTAATGAAAAACTGTTTTTT.

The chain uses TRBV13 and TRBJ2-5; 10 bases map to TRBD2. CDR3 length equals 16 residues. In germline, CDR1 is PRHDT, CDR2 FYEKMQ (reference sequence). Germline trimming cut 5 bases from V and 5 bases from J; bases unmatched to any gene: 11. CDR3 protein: CASSRRGSGREETQYF. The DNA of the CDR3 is TGTGCCAGCAGCCGACGGGGGAGCGGGAGGGAGGAGACCCAGTACTTC. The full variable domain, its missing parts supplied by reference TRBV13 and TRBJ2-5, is AAGVIQSPRHLIKEKRETATLKCYPIPRHDTVYWYQQGPGQDPQFLISFYEKMQSDKGSIPDRFSAQQFSDYHSELNMSSLELGDSALYFCASSRRGSGREETQYFGPGTRLLVL.

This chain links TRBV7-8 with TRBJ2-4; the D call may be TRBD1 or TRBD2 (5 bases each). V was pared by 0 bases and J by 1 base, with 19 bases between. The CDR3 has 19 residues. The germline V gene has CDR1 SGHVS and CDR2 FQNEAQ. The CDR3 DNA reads TGTGCCAGCAGCTTAGCGTTCGCGACTACAGGCGGTGCCAAAAACATTCAGTACTTC. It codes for CASSLAFATTGGAKNIQYF.

This CDR3 is CASSVVVGELFF. The CDR3, as DNA: TGTGCCAGCAGCGTAGTGGTCGGGGAGCTGTTTTTT. The genes are TRBV9 and TRBJ2-2, with D uncertain. CDR1 SGDLS and CDR2 YYNGEE come from the germline V gene. The CDR3 has 12 amino acids. V was cut by 0 bases and J by 7 bases, with 4 bases left in between. Looking up the rest from reference TRBV9 and TRBJ2-2 gives the full variable domain: DSGVTQTPKHLITATGQRVTLRCSPRSGDLSVYWYQQSLDQGLQFLIQYYNGEERAKGNILERFSAQQFPDLHSELNLSSLELGDSALYFCASSVVVGELFFGEGSRLTVL.

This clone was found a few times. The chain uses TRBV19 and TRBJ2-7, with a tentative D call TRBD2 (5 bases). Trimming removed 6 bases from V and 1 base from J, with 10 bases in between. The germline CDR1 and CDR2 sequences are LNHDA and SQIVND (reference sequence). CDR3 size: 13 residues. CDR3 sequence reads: CASRGSASYEQYF. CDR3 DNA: TGTGCCAGTAGGGGTAGCGCGTCCTACGAGCAGTACTTC.

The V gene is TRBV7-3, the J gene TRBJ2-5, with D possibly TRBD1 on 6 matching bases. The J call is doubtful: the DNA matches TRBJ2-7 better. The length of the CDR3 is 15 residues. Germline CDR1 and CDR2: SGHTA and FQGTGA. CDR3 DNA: TGTGCCAGCAGCCCCAGCCCAGGGGCCGCCTACGAGCAGTACTTC. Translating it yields CASSPSPGAAYEQYF.

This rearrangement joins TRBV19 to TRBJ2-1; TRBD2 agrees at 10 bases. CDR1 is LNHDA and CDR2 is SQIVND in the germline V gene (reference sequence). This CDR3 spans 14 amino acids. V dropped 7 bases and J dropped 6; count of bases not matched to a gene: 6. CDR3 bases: TGTGCCAGTAAGAAGCGGGAGGGCTTCAATGAGCAGTTCTTC. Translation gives CASKKREGFNEQFF.

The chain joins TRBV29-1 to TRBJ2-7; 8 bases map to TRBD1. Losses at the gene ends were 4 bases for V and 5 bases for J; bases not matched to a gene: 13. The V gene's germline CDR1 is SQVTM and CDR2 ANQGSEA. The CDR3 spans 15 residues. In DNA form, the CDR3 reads TGCAGCGTTGGCCAAATGCCGGGACAGGCCCACGAGCAGTACTTC. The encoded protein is CSVGQMPGQAHEQYF.

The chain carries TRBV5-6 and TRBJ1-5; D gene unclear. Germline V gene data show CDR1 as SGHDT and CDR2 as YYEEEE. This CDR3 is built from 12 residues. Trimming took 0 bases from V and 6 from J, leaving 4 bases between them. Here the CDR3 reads CASSLEGQPQHF. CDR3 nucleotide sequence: TGTGCCAGCAGCTTGGAAGGTCAGCCCCAGCATTTT. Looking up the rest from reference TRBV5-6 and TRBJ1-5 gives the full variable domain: DAGVTQSPTHLIKTRGQQVTLRCSPKSGHDTVSWYQQALGQGPQFIFQYYEEEERQRGNFPDRFSGHQFPNYSSELNVNALLLGDSALYLCASSLEGQPQHFGDGTRLSIL.

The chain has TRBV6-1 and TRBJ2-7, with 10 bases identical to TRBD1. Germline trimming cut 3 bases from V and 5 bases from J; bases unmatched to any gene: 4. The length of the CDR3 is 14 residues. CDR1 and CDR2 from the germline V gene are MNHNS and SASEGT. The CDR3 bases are TGTGCCAGCAGTGAGGGACAGGGGTCGAACGAGCAGTACTTC. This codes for CASSEGQGSNEQYF.

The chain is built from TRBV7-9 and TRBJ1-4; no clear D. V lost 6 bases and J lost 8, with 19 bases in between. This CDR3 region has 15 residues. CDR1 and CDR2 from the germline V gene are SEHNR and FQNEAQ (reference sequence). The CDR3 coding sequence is TGTGCCAGCAGTTTCACCTCAGGTCCGGTAGAAAAACTGTTTTTT. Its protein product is CASSFTSGPVEKLFF.

CDR3 in amino acids: CASSEWTGADEQYF. The CDR3 nucleotides are TGTGCCAGCAGTGAATGGACAGGGGCAGACGAGCAGTACTTC. The chain carries TRBV6-1 and TRBJ2-7; the match to TRBD1 covers 9 bases. The ends lost 2 bases at V and 5 bases at J; junction bases unmatched: 4. The CDR3 has 14 amino acids. Germline loops: CDR1 MNHNS, CDR2 SASEGT.

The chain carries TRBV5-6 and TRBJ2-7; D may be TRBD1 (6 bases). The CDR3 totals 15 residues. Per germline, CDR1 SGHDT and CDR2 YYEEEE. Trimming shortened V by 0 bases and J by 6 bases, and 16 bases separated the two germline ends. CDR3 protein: CASSLEVGAGAEQYF. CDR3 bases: TGTGCCAGCAGCTTGGAGGTGGGGGCGGGCGCCGAGCAGTACTTC.

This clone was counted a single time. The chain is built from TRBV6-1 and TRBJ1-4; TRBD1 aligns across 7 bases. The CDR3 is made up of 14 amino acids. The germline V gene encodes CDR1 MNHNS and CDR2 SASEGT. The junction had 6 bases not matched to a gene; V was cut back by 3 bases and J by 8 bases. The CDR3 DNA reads TGTGCCAGCAGTGAGAGGGGGCGTGAGGAAAAACTGTTTTTT. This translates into CASSERGREEKLFF.

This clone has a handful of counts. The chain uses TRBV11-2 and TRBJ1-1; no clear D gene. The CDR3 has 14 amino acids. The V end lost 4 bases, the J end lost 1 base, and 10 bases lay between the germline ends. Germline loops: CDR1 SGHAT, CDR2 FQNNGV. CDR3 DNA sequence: TGTGCCAGCAGCTCCACTCTACCGAACACTGAAGCTTTCTTT. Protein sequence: CASSSTLPNTEAFF.

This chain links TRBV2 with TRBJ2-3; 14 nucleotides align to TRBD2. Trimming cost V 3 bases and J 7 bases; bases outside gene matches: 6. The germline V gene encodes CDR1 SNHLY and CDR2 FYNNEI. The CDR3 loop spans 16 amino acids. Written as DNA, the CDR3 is TGTGCCAGCAGTGAGGACGGGACTAGCGGGAGAAATACGCAGTATTTT. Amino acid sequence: CASSEDGTSGRNTQYF.

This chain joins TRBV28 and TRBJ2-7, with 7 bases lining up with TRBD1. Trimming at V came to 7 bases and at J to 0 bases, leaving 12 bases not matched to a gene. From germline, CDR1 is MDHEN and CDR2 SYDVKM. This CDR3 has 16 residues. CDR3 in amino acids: CASTQGGRGGSYEQYF. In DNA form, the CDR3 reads TGTGCCAGCACCCAAGGGGGCAGGGGCGGCTCCTACGAGCAGTACTTC.

CDR3 residues: CASSFERAGAEAFF. CDR3 in DNA: TGTGCCAGCAGTTTCGAGAGGGCTGGGGCTGAAGCTTTCTTT. The J gene is TRBJ1-1, the V gene TRBV6-1; no reliable D call. V shed 5 bases and J shed 6 bases, with 16 bases lying between them. The CDR3 runs 14 residues. Germline V gene sequence: CDR1 MNHNS, CDR2 SASEGT.

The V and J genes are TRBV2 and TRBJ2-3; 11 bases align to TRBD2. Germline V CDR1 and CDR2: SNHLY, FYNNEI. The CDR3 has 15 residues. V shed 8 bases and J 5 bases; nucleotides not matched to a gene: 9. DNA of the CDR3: TGTGCCAGCCGTAGCGGGAGGGTGTCGGGAGATACGCAGTATTTT. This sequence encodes CASRSGRVSGDTQYF. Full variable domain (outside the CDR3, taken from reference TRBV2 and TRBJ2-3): EPEVTQTPSHQVTQMGQEVILRCVPISNHLYFYWYRQILGQKVEFLVSFYNNEISEKSEIFDDQFSVERPDGSNFTLKIRSTKLEDSAMYFCASRSGRVSGDTQYFGPGTRLTVL.

For the CDR3, the DNA is TGTGCCAGCCGCACTAGTTTCCCCGGGGAGCTGTTTTTT. The encoded protein is CASRTSFPGELFF. This sequence joins TRBV28 and TRBJ2-2; TRBD2 is a possible D gene (5 bases). The CDR3 spans 13 residues. V lost 8 bases and J 6 bases, leaving 13 bases between the germline ends. Per germline, CDR1 MDHEN and CDR2 SYDVKM.

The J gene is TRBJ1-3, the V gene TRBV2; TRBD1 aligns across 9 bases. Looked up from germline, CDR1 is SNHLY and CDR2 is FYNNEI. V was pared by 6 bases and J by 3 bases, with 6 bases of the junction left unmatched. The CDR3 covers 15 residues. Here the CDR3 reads CASRPQGAVGNTIYF. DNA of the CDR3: TGTGCCAGCAGGCCACAGGGGGCGGTTGGAAACACCATATATTTT.

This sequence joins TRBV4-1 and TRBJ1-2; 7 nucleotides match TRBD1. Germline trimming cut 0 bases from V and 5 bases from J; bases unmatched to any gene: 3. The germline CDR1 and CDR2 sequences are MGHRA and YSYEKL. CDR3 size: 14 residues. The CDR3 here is CASSQDQGGYGYTF. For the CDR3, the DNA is TGCGCCAGCAGCCAAGACCAGGGGGGGTATGGCTACACCTTC.

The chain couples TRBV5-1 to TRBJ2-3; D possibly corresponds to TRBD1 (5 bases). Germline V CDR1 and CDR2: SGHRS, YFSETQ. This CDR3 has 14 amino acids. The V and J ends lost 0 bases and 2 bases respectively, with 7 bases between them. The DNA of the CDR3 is TGCGCCAGCAGCTTGGCGACAGCCACAGATACGCAGTATTTT. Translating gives CASSLATATDTQYF.

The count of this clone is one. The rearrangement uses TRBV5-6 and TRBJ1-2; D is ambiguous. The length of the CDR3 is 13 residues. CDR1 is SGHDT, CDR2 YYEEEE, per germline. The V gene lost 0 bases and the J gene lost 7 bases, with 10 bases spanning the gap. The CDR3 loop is CASSLVASSGYTF. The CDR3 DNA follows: TGTGCCAGCAGCTTGGTCGCTTCGTCTGGCTACACCTTC.

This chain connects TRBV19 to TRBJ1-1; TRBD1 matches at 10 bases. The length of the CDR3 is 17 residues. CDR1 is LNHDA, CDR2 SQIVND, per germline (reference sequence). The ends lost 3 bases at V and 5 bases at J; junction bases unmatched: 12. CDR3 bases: TGTGCCAGTAGTATTTTATTCGACAGGGGGCGAGGTACTGAAGCTTTCTTT. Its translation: CASSILFDRGRGTEAFF.

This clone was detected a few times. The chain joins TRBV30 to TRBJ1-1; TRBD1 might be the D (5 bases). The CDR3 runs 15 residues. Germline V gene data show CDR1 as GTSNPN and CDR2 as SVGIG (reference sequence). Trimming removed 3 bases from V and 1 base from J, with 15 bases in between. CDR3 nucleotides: TGTGCCTGGAGGGGCTCGGGACGGACGAACACTGAAGCTTTCTTT. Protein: CAWRGSGRTNTEAFF.

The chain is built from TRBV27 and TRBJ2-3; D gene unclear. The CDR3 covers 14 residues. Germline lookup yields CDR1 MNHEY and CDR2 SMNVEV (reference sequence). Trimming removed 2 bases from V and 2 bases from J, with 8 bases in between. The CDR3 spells CASSLGVITDTQYF. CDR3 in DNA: TGTGCCAGCAGTTTAGGGGTAATCACAGATACGCAGTATTTT.

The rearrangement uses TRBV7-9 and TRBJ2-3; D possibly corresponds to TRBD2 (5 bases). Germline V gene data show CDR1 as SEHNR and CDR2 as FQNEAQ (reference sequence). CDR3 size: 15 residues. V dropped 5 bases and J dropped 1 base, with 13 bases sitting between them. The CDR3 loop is CASSPIGVGTDTQYF. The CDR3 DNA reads TGTGCCAGCAGCCCTATCGGGGTTGGCACAGATACGCAGTATTTT.

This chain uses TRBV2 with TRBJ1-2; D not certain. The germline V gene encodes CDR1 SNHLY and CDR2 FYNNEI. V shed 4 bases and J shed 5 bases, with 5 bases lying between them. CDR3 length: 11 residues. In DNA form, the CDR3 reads TGTGCCAGCAGTGCTCGGTATGGCTACACCTTC. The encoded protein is CASSARYGYTF.

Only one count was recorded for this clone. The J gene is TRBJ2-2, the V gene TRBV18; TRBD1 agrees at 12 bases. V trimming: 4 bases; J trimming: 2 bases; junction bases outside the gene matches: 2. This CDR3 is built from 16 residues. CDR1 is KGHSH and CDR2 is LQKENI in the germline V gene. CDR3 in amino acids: CASSRGTGGNTGELFF. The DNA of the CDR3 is TGTGCCAGCTCACGAGGGACAGGGGGCAACACCGGGGAGCTGTTTTTT.